This T cell receptor (beta chain) emerged from a study of response to subunit inactivated influenza vaccine. Notes on the study in general: T cells newly recruited by each seasonal influenza vaccination are few, the authors suggested.

One entry per CDR3 protein, called by TCRdb with MiXCR from the RT-PCR reads. The sample has about 480,000 distinct CDR3 sequences, about 25% seen once. This clonotype was counted between two and nine times. Antigen specificity is unknown. Trimming shortened V by 0 bases and J by 5 bases, and 13 bases separated the two germline ends. The CDR3 consists of 15 residues. Material: CD4+ T cells sorted from PBMCs, obtained approximately 5 days after vaccination. The rearrangement links TRBV6-7 to TRBJ1-1; perhaps TRBD1 as D (6 bases). TRBV6-7 carries the ORF label, with uncertain function. The receptor was isolated from a man aged 45-60 years who received an inactivated influenza vaccine. The CDR3 coding sequence is TGTGCCAGCAGTTACTCCTACAGGGCGAGTACTGAAGCTTTCTTT. Its protein product is CASSYSYRASTEAFF.